The entry that follows covers one T cell receptor (beta chain) sequence. The data were produced by immunoSEQ multiplex PCR, yet TCRdb's version contains in-frame clones alone and is incomplete. The table lists some 290,000 clones, roughly 91% of them singletons. Trimming removed 0 bases at V and 0 bases at J, with 11 bases between. This CDR3 has 16 amino acids. Germline loops: CDR1 SGHAT, CDR2 FQNNGV. Participant reports of clinical history set cohort assignment. Cohort 3 donors counted as recovered after two negative PCRs, clearance, or resolved symptoms. This specimen comes from a study of blood T cell repertoires in COVID-19. Study overall: COVID-19 samples from acute and convalescent phases originated in the United States, Italy and Spain. PBMCs, B-cell-depleted T cells, or T cells were the source of the cDNA or gDNA that made up the material.

The chain uses TRBV11-2 and TRBJ2-5; D not resolved. Sequenced material: PBMCs or T cells enriched from blood (not recorded which). This clonotype was obtained from a woman aged 30 to 39 who had recovered from COVID-19. CDR3 in amino acids: CASSLEAGPYQETQYF. The CDR3 bases are TGTGCCAGCAGCTTAGAAGCAGGTCCTTACCAAGAGACCCAGTACTTC.